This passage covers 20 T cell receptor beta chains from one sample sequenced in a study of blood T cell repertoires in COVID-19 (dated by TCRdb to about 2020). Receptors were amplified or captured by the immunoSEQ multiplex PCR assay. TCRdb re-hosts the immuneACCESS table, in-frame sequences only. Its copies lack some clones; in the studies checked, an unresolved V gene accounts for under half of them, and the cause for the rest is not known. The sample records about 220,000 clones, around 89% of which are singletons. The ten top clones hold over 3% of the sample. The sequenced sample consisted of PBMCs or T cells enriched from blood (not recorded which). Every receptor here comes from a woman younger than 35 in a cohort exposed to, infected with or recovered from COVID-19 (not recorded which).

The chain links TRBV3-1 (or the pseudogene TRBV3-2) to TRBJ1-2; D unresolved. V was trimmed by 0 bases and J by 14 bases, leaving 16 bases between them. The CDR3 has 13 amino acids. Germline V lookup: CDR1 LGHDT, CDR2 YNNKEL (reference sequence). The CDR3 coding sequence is TGTGCCAGCAGCCAAGAGGGCGCCCTGGATGTTACCTTC. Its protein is CASSQEGALDVTF.

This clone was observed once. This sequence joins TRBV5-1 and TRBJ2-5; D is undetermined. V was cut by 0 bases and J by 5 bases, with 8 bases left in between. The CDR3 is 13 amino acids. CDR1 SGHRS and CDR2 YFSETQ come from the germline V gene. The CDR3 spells CASSLGLRETQYF. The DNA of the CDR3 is TGCGCCAGCAGCTTGGGACTCCGGGAGACCCAGTACTTC.

CDR3 bases: TGTGCCAGTAGTATTATGTTTCCACCTAGCGGAGGTAGGAACAATGAGCAGTTCTTC. Amino acids: CASSIMFPPSGGRNNEQFF. This chain links TRBV19 with TRBJ2-1; 7 positions match TRBD2. The germline V gene encodes CDR1 LNHDA and CDR2 SQIVND (reference sequence). The CDR3 is 19 residues long. Trimming at V came to 3 bases and at J to 5 bases, leaving 19 bases not matched to a gene.

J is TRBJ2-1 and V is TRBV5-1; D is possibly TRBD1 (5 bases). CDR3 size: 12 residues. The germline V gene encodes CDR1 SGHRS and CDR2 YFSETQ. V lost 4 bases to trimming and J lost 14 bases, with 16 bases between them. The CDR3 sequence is CASSGRTPREFF. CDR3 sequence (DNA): TGCGCCAGCAGCGGAAGGACACCCCGGGAGTTCTTC.

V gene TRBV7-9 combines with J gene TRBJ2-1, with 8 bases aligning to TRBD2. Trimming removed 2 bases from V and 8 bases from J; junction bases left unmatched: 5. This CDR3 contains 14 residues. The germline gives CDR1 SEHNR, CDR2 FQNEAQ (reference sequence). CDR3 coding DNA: TGTGCCAGCAGCTTAAGCGGGAGTCTTGATGAGCAGTTCTTC. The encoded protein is CASSLSGSLDEQFF. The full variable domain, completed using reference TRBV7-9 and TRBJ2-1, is DTGVSQNPRHKITKRGQNVTFRCDPISEHNRLYWYRQTLGQGPEFLTYFQNEAQLEKSRLLSDRFSAERPKGSFSTLEIQRTEQGDSAMYLCASSLSGSLDEQFFGPGTRLTVL.

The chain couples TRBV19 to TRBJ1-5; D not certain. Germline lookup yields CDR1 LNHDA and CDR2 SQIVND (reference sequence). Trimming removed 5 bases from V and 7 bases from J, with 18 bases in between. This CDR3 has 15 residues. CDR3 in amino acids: CASSENSGDRQPQHF. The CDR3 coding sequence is TGTGCCAGTAGTGAGAATTCGGGAGATCGCCAGCCCCAGCATTTT.

The CDR3 reads CASSARLAGGPSYNEQFF. The CDR3 DNA reads as TGTGCCAGCAGCGCCCGACTAGCGGGGGGGCCTTCCTACAATGAGCAGTTCTTC. This rearrangement joins TRBV3-1 (or the pseudogene TRBV3-2) to TRBJ2-1; TRBD2 aligns across 14 bases. This CDR3 has 18 residues. The germline V gene has CDR1 LGHDT and CDR2 YNNKEL (reference sequence). J was trimmed by 1 base and V by 5 bases; bases with no gene match: 7.

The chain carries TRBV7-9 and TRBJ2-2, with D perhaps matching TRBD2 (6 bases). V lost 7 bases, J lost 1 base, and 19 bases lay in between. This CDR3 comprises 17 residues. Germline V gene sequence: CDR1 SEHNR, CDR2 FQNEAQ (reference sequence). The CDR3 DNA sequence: TGTGCCAGCATCGCTAGTTGGGGACTCCTGAACACCGGGGAGCTGTTTTTT. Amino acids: CASIASWGLLNTGELFF.

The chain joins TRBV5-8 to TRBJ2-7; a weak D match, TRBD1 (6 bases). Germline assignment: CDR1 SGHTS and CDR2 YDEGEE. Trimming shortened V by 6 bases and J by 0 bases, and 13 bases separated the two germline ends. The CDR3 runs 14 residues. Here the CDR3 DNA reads TGTGCCAGCAACCGTGGGACAAACTCCTACGAGCAGTACTTC. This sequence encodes CASNRGTNSYEQYF.

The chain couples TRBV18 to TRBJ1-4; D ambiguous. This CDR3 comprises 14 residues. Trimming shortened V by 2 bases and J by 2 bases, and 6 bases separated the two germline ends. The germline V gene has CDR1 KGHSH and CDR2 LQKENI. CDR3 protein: CASSPTGTNEKLFF. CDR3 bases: TGTGCCAGCTCACCAACCGGGACTAATGAAAAACTGTTTTTT.

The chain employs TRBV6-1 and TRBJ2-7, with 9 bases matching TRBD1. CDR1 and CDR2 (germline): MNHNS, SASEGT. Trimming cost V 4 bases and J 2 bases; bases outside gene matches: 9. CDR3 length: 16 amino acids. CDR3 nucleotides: TGTGCCAGCAGTGGAACCGGGACAGGGATTACCTACGAGCAGTACTTC. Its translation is CASSGTGTGITYEQYF.

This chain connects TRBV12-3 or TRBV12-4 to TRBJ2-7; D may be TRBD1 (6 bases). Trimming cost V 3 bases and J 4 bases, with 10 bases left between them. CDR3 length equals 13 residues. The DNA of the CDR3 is TGTGCCAGCAGTTTGGACAGCTTTTACGAGCAGTACTTC. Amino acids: CASSLDSFYEQYF.

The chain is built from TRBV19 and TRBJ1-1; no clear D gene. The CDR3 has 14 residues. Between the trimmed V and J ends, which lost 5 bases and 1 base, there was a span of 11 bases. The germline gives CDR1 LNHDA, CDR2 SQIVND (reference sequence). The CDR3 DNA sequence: TGTGCCAGTAGTGCCTTTAGCAGGAACACTGAAGCTTTCTTT. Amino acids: CASSAFSRNTEAFF.

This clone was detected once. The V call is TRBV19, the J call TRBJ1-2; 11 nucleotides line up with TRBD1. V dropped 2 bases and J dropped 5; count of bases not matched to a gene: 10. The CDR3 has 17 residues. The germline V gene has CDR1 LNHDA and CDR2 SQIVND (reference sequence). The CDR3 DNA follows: TGTGCCAGTAGTATACCCCGGACAGGGGGCGCGCGGTATGGCTACACCTTC. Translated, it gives CASSIPRTGGARYGYTF.

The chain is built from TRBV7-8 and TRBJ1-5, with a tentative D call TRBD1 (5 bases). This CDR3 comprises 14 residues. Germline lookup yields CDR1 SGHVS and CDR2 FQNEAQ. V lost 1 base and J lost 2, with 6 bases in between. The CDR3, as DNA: TGTGCCAGCAGCTTAGTACAGGGCAATCAGCCCCAGCATTTT. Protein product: CASSLVQGNQPQHF.

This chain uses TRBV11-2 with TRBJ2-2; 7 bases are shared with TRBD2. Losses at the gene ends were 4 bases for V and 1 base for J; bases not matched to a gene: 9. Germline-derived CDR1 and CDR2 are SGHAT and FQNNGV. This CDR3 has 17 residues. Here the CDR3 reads CASSSASGLLNTGELFF. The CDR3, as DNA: TGTGCCAGCAGCTCGGCTAGCGGACTCTTGAACACCGGGGAGCTGTTTTTT.

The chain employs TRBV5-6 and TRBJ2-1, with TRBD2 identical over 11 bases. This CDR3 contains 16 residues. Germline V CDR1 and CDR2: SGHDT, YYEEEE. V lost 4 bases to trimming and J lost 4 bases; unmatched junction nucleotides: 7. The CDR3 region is CASSQSLAGGYNEQFF. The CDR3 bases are TGTGCCAGCAGCCAGTCGCTAGCGGGAGGATACAATGAGCAGTTCTTC.

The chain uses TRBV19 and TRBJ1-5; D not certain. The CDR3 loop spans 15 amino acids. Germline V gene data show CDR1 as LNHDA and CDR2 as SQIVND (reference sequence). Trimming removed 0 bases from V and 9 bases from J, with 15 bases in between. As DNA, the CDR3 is TGTGCCAGTAGTATAGAATTTGGGGAGTTAGCGCCCCAGCATTTT. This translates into CASSIEFGELAPQHF.

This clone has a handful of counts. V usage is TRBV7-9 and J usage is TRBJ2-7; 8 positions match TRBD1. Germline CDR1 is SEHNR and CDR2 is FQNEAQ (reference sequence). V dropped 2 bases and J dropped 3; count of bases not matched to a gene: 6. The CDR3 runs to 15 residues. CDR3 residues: CASSLNPDRDYEQYF. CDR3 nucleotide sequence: TGTGCCAGCAGCTTAAACCCGGACAGGGACTACGAGCAGTACTTC.

CDR3 nucleotide sequence: TGCGCCAGCAGCTTGGGCCCTCAAGCGGGAACCGGGGAGCTGTTTTTT. Its translation: CASSLGPQAGTGELFF. This sequence joins TRBV5-1 and TRBJ2-2; 7 bases align to TRBD2. The CDR3 consists of 16 residues. Trimming cost V 0 bases and J 5 bases; bases outside gene matches: 7. Germline CDR1 and CDR2: SGHRS and YFSETQ.